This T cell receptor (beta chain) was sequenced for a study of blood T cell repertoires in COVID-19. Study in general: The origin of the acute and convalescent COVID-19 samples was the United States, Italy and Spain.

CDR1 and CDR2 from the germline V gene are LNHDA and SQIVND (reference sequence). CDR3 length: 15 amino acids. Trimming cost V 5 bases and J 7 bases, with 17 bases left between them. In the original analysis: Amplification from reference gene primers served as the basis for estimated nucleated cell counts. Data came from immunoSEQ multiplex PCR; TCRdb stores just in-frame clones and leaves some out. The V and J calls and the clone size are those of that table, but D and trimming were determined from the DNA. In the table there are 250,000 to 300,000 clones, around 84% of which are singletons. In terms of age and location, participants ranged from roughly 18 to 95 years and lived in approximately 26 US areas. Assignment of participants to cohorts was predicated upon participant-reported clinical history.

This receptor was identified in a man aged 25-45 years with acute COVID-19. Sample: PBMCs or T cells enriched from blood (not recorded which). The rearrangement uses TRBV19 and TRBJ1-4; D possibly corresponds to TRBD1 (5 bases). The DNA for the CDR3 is TGTGCCAGTAGTCCGCTGGGGGAGGTTGGTGAAAAACTGTTTTTT. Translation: CASSPLGEVGEKLFF.